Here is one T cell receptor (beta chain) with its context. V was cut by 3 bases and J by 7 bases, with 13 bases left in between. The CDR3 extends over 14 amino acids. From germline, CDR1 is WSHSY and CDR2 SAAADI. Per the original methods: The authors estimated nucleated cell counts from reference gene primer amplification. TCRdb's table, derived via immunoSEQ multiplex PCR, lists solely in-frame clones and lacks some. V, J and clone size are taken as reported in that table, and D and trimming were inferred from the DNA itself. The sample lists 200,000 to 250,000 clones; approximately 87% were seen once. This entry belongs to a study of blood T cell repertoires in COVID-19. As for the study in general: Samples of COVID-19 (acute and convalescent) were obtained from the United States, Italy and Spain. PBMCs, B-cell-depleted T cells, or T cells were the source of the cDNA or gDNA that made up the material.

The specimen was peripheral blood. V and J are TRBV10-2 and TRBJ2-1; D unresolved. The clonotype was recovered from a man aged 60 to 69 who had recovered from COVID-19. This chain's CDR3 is CASSDRRGVNEQFF. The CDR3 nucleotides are TGCGCCAGCAGTGACCGGAGAGGCGTGAATGAGCAGTTCTTC.